The 23 T cell receptor beta chains listed next were all sequenced from one sample in a study of T cell responses to AZD1222 COVID-19 vaccine. Here immunoSEQ multiplex PCR was the method, and the copy in TCRdb shows in-frame clones only, minus some. Among 65,000 to 90,000 clones listed, 86% were seen once. The sample here was peripheral blood, taken on day 0 of AZD1222 vaccination. These TCRs come from an adult in good health.

In its sample, this clone was seen once. V usage is TRBV19 and J usage is TRBJ1-1; TRBD1 might be the D (6 bases). Trimming cost V 5 bases and J 7 bases, with 14 bases left between them. The CDR3 loop spans 13 amino acids. Germline V CDR1 and CDR2: LNHDA, SQIVND (reference sequence). CDR3 sequence reads: CASSVNQGNEAFF. CDR3 DNA sequence: TGTGCCAGTAGTGTAAATCAGGGGAATGAAGCTTTCTTT.

CDR3 protein: CASSFLQGTHTEAFF. CDR3 bases: TGTGCCAGCAGCTTCCTACAGGGGACTCACACTGAAGCTTTCTTT. V and J are TRBV5-6 and TRBJ1-1, with 7 positions matching TRBD1. CDR3 size: 15 residues. Germline trimming cut 2 bases from V and 3 bases from J; bases unmatched to any gene: 7. Germline V lookup: CDR1 SGHDT, CDR2 YYEEEE.

The rearrangement uses TRBV6-5 and TRBJ2-7, with unresolved D. This CDR3 has 11 residues. Germline lookup yields CDR1 MNHEY and CDR2 SVGAGI. Trimming took off 2 bases at V and 4 bases at J, with 3 bases between the two ends. CDR3 residues: CASSYLYEQYF. CDR3 coding DNA: TGTGCCAGCAGTTACCTTTACGAGCAGTACTTC.

V and J are TRBV7-2 and TRBJ2-7; the D gene is possibly TRBD2 (6 bases). The CDR3 sequence is 15 residues long. V was shortened by 2 bases and J by 4 bases, with 15 bases between the two germline ends. Germline CDR1 and CDR2: SGHTA and FQGNSA. As DNA, the CDR3 is TGTGCCAGCAGCTTACTCGGGGGAGGCTCTTACGAGCAGTACTTC. The encoded protein is CASSLLGGGSYEQYF.

This rearrangement joins TRBV5-1 to TRBJ2-6; D may be TRBD1 (5 bases). Germline CDR1 and CDR2: SGHRS and YFSETQ. The ends were cut back, 4 bases at V and 4 bases at J, with 15 bases in the middle. The CDR3 contains 16 residues. CDR3 protein: CASSPPGRAGANVLTF. The CDR3 DNA follows: TGCGCCAGCAGCCCCCCCGGCAGGGCCGGGGCCAACGTCCTGACTTTC.

V is TRBV2 and J is TRBJ1-1, with 11 positions matching TRBD1. The V gene's germline CDR1 is SNHLY and CDR2 FYNNEI. The CDR3 is 12 amino acids. V lost 4 bases and J lost 11; bases outside the gene matches: 3. CDR3 region: CASSGDRGWAFF. The CDR3 DNA is TGTGCCAGCAGTGGGGACAGGGGGTGGGCTTTCTTT.

This clone came up a few times. The chain combines TRBV9 with TRBJ2-7; perhaps D is TRBD1 or TRBD2 (6 bases each). The V gene's germline CDR1 is SGDLS and CDR2 YYNGEE. The germline V and J ends were trimmed by 4 bases and 0 bases, with 17 bases remaining between them. This CDR3 has 16 amino acids. The chain's CDR3 is CASSPGGGTYSYEQYF. CDR3 DNA sequence: TGTGCCAGCAGCCCCGGAGGGGGGACTTACTCCTACGAGCAGTACTTC.

This clone was counted a few times. The rearrangement links TRBV27 to TRBJ2-2, with no clear D. CDR3 length: 14 residues. V was trimmed by 6 bases and J by 6 bases, leaving 14 bases between them. Germline assignment: CDR1 MNHEY and CDR2 SMNVEV (reference sequence). The CDR3 region has the DNA TGTGCCAGCAGGGGATCAGGCCTCTCCGGGGAGCTGTTTTTT. Translating it yields CASRGSGLSGELFF.

The V gene is TRBV5-6, the J gene TRBJ2-7; D call uncertain. V dropped 0 bases and J dropped 3 bases, with 4 bases sitting between them. CDR1 SGHDT and CDR2 YYEEEE come from the germline V gene. CDR3 size: 12 residues. CDR3 sequence reads: CASSLEGYEQYF. CDR3 DNA sequence: TGTGCCAGCAGCTTGGAGGGCTACGAGCAGTACTTC.

This clone occurred a few times. This chain connects TRBV28 to TRBJ1-1; D possibly corresponds to TRBD1 (6 bases). V lost 0 bases to trimming and J lost 8 bases, with 16 bases between them. The CDR3 runs 15 residues. Germline-derived CDR1 and CDR2 are MDHEN and SYDVKM. CDR3: CASSLWGTRGVEAFF. DNA for the CDR3: TGTGCCAGCAGTTTATGGGGGACAAGGGGAGTCGAAGCTTTCTTT.

The V call is TRBV7-2, the J call TRBJ2-7; 7 bases line up with TRBD1. The length of the CDR3 is 14 residues. V gave up 3 bases and J gave up 5 bases; unmatched junction bases: 7. Germline V gives CDR1 SGHTA, CDR2 FQGNSA. The CDR3 loop reads CASSLGQPPHEQYF. CDR3 sequence (DNA): TGTGCCAGCAGCTTGGGACAGCCTCCCCACGAGCAGTACTTC.

The chain employs TRBV7-8 and TRBJ2-4, with 9 bases lining up with TRBD2. Germline V gene sequence: CDR1 SGHVS, CDR2 FQNEAQ. The V and J ends lost 1 base and 0 bases, in that order; junction bases with no gene match: 10. This CDR3 is built from 19 residues. The DNA of the CDR3 is TGTGCCAGCAGCTTAGTGGGTCTAGCGGGAAACGTAGCCAAAAACATTCAGTACTTC. Translation: CASSLVGLAGNVAKNIQYF.

CDR3 region: CASSPIGSFSGANVLTF. CDR3 nucleotides: TGTGCCAGCAGCCCTATTGGATCCTTCTCTGGGGCCAACGTCCTGACTTTC. J is TRBJ2-6 and V is TRBV3-1 (or the pseudogene TRBV3-2); D gene ambiguous. Germline V lookup: CDR1 LGHDT, CDR2 YNNKEL (reference sequence). Trimming pared 4 bases from V and 0 bases from J, leaving 13 bases between. The CDR3 has 17 amino acids.

CDR3: CASTRPSGQAMNTEAFF. Written as DNA, the CDR3 is TGTGCCAGTACCCGGCCCTCGGGGCAGGCCATGAACACTGAAGCTTTCTTT. The chain is built from TRBV19 and TRBJ1-1; D might be TRBD1 (5 bases). V was pared by 7 bases and J by 0 bases, with 21 bases between. The CDR3 is 17 residues long. CDR1 and CDR2 (germline): LNHDA, SQIVND (reference sequence).

The chain combines TRBV5-1 with TRBJ2-2, with 14 positions matching TRBD2. The length of the CDR3 is 19 residues. With 3 bases clipped from V and 0 bases from J, the junction kept 7 bases outside the gene matches. Looked up from germline, CDR1 is SGHRS and CDR2 is YFSETQ. The CDR3 sequence is CASSSTGLAGGTNTGELFF. CDR3 coding DNA: TGCGCCAGCAGCTCCACAGGACTAGCGGGAGGCACGAACACCGGGGAGCTGTTTTTT.

V usage is TRBV28 and J usage is TRBJ1-6, with a weak D call TRBD1 (6 bases). CDR1 is MDHEN and CDR2 is SYDVKM in the germline V gene. Trimming shortened V by 6 bases and J by 4 bases, and 16 bases separated the two germline ends. The CDR3 length is 16 residues. The CDR3 is CASRYRVALYNSPLHF. Written as DNA, the CDR3 is TGTGCCAGCAGGTACAGGGTCGCGCTATATAATTCACCCCTCCACTTT.

V is TRBV18 and J is TRBJ1-2, with 7 bases lining up with TRBD1. The germline gives CDR1 KGHSH, CDR2 LQKENI. CDR3 length: 14 amino acids. V lost 3 bases to trimming and J lost 3 bases; unmatched junction nucleotides: 4. The CDR3 DNA reads TGTGCCAGCTCACCCCGGGACAGTTACTATGGCTACACCTTC. This sequence encodes CASSPRDSYYGYTF.

CDR3 DNA: TGTGCCAGTAGTATAGTTCCAGGGGTCCGCAGTGCCAATACGGGGGAGCTGTTTTTT. It codes for CASSIVPGVRSANTGELFF. The rearrangement links TRBV19 to TRBJ2-2; TRBD1 might be the D (6 bases). CDR3 length: 19 residues. Trimming left V 1 base short and J 8 bases short, with 26 bases between. In germline, CDR1 is LNHDA, CDR2 SQIVND (reference sequence).

This clone was seen only once. V and J are TRBV5-8 and TRBJ2-2, with a weak D call TRBD1 (5 bases). V lost 5 bases and J lost 5, with 13 bases in between. The CDR3 length is 14 residues. The germline gives CDR1 SGHTS, CDR2 YDEGEE. CDR3 amino acids: CASSPGQLTGELFF. In DNA, the CDR3 is TGTGCCAGCAGTCCCGGACAACTGACCGGGGAGCTGTTTTTT.

This chain links TRBV30 with TRBJ1-5; D uncertain. V gave up 2 bases and J gave up 2 bases, with 10 bases separating them. The length of the CDR3 is 14 residues. Germline CDR1 GTSNPN, CDR2 SVGIG (reference sequence). The CDR3 is CAWSPGGGNQPQHF. The CDR3 bases are TGTGCCTGGAGTCCCGGTGGTGGCAATCAGCCCCAGCATTTT.

The chain links TRBV18 to TRBJ2-5; TRBD2 agrees at 9 bases. The CDR3 spans 16 residues. V was pared by 3 bases and J by 4 bases, with 9 bases of the junction left unmatched. The germline CDR1 and CDR2 sequences are KGHSH and LQKENI. CDR3 protein: CASSPSTGGGAETQYF. The CDR3 DNA reads TGTGCCAGCTCACCGTCTACGGGCGGGGGGGCAGAGACCCAGTACTTC.

J is TRBJ2-1 and V is TRBV19; TRBD1 matches 8 bases. This CDR3 is built from 15 residues. Germline trimming cut 5 bases from V and 0 bases from J; bases unmatched to any gene: 3. Germline V lookup: CDR1 LNHDA, CDR2 SQIVND (reference sequence). The CDR3 here is CASSYTGGSYNEQFF. The CDR3 nucleotides read TGTGCCAGTAGTTATACAGGGGGCTCCTACAATGAGCAGTTCTTC.

The rearrangement links TRBV2 to TRBJ1-2, with D perhaps matching TRBD1 (5 bases). From germline, CDR1 is SNHLY and CDR2 FYNNEI. CDR3 size: 14 residues. V shed 6 bases and J shed 7 bases, with 18 bases lying between them. The DNA for the CDR3 is TGTGCCAGCAGGGGGGAGACATGGCCCTTTGGCTACACCTTC. Amino acids: CASRGETWPFGYTF.